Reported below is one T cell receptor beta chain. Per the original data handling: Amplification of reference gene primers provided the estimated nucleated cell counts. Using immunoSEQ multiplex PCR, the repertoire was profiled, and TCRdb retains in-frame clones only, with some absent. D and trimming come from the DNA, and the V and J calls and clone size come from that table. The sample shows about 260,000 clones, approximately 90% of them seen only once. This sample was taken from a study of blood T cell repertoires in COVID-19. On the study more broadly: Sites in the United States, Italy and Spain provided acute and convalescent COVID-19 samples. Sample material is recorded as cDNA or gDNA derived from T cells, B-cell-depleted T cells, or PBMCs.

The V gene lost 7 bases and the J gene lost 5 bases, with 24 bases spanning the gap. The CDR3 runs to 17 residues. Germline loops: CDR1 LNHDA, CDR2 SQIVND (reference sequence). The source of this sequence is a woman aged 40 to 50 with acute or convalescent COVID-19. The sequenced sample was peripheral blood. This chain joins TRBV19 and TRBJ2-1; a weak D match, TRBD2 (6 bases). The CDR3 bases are TGTGCCAGTACGGCGGGGTGGCGGGGAGGTATTGACAATGAGCAGTTCTTC. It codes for CASTAGWRGGIDNEQFF.